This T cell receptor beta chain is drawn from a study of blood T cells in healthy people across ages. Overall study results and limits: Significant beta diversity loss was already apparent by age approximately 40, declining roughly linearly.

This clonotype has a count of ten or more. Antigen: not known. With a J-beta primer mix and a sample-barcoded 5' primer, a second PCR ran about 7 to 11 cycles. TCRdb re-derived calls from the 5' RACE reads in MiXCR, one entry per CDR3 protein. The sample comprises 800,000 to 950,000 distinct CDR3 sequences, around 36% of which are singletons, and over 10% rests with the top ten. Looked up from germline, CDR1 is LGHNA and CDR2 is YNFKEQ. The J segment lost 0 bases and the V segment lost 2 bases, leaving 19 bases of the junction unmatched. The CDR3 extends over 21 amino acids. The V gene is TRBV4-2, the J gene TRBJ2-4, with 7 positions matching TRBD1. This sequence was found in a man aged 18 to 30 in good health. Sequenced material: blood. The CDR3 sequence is CASSQYTSGGRGDIAKNIQYF. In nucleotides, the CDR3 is TGTGCCAGCAGCCAATATACATCAGGGGGAAGAGGGGATATAGCCAAAAACATTCAGTACTTC.